The clone carrying this T cell receptor beta chain was detected ten times or more. This entry comes from a study of T cells in Graves' hyperthyroidism and ophthalmopathy. CDR3 length: 15 amino acids. J gave up 5 bases and V 5 bases, and 9 bases lay outside the gene matches. Germline CDR1 LNHDA, CDR2 SQIVND (reference sequence). Amplified TCR beta CDR3 regions came from RNA transcripts. An initial round of RT-PCR targeting the TCR CDR3 relied on the HTBI primer set. TCRdb re-analysed the multiplex PCR reads in MiXCR, keeping a single row per CDR3 protein. The table includes some 250,000 distinct CDR3 sequences, about 14% detected once.

The V gene is TRBV19, the J gene TRBJ1-5, with TRBD1 matching 7 bases. The material sequenced was blood. The clonotype comes from a woman between 40 and 55 years old with Graves' hyperthyroidism that later progressed to Graves' ophthalmopathy. The chain's CDR3 is CASSSAGTVYQPQHF. CDR3 nucleotides: TGTGCCAGTAGTTCCGCCGGGACAGTTTATCAGCCCCAGCATTTT.